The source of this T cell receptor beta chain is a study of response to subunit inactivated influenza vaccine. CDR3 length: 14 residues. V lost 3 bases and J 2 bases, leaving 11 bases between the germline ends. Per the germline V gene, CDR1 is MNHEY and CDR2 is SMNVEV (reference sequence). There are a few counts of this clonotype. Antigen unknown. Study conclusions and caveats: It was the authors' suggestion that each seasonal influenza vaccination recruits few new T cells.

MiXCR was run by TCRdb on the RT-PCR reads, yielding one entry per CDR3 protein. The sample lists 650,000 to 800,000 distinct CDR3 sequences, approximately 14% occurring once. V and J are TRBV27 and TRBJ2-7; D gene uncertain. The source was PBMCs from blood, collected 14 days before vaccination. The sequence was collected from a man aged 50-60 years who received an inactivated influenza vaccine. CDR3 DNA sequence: TGTGCCAGCAGTTTCCTGGGGAATACCTACGAGCAGTACTTC. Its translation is CASSFLGNTYEQYF.